Below are 22 T cell receptor beta chains sequenced from a single sample in a study of T cell repertoires in cytomegalovirus infection (dated by TCRdb to about 2019). The sample was run on an Illumina HiSeq 1500. In TCRdb, the public reads were trimmed at Q25 with fastp and aligned with MiXCR, with productive beta chains retained. Entries are consolidated by CDR3 protein sequence, retaining the most common genes and DNA. The sample table lists 400,000 or so distinct CDR3 sequences, roughly a third of them with a count of one. Around 15% of the sample belongs to the ten largest clones. The sequenced sample consisted of PBMCs. Receptors were obtained from a human donor in good health (CMV status not recorded). Some clones in this sample may be carry-over from other donors' samples.

The chain uses TRBV19 and TRBJ1-2; D remains unclear. V was pared by 7 bases and J by 0 bases, with 18 bases between. This CDR3 contains 16 residues. The germline V gene encodes CDR1 LNHDA and CDR2 SQIVND (reference sequence). Here the CDR3 DNA reads TGTGCCAGTAACACGAAGAATAGGGTAGCTAACTATGGCTACACCTTC. It encodes CASNTKNRVANYGYTF.

V gene TRBV3-1 combines with J gene TRBJ2-3; no clear D. This CDR3 comprises 13 residues. CDR1 and CDR2 from the germline V gene are LGHDT and YNNKEL (reference sequence). V was shortened by 4 bases and J by 4 bases, with 9 bases between the two germline ends. CDR3 protein: CASSRNPSDTQYF. CDR3 DNA: TGTGCCAGCAGCCGAAATCCTTCAGATACGCAGTATTTT.

The chain joins TRBV11-2 to TRBJ2-7; 8 nucleotides match TRBD2. Losses at the gene ends were 4 bases for V and 3 bases for J; bases not matched to a gene: 11. CDR1 is SGHAT and CDR2 is FQNNGV in the germline V gene. CDR3 length: 16 residues. CDR3 in amino acids: CASSSLGKRGNYEQYF. The CDR3 bases are TGTGCCAGCAGCTCCTTAGGGAAGCGGGGGAACTACGAGCAGTACTTC.

This clonotype occurred a few times. The V gene is TRBV14, the J gene TRBJ1-1; no reliable D call. This CDR3 spans 13 amino acids. The germline V gene has CDR1 SGHDN and CDR2 FVKESK. Trimming cost V 4 bases and J 0 bases, with 6 bases left between them. Here the CDR3 DNA reads TGTGCCAGCAGCCCATTTCTGAACACTGAAGCTTTCTTT. Translation: CASSPFLNTEAFF.

V gene TRBV29-1 combines with J gene TRBJ1-1; D is ambiguous. Germline loops: CDR1 SQVTM, CDR2 ANQGSEA. The CDR3 has 15 residues. Deletions cut 6 bases from V and 6 bases from J, with 23 bases between. This chain's CDR3 is CSVRGTFVVSPEAFF. In nucleotides, the CDR3 is TGCAGCGTCCGGGGTACATTTGTGGTATCCCCTGAAGCTTTCTTT. Using reference TRBV29-1 and TRBJ1-1 for the parts outside the CDR3, the full variable domain is SAVISQKPSRDICQRGTSLTIQCQVDSQVTMMFWYRQQPGQSLTLIATANQGSEATYESGFVIDKFPISRPNLTFSTLTVSNMSPEDSSIYLCSVRGTFVVSPEAFFGQGTRLTVV.

This clonotype appeared a few times. This chain joins TRBV6-5 and TRBJ2-3; perhaps TRBD2 as D (6 bases). Trimming stripped 8 bases from V and 6 bases from J, with 15 bases between. This CDR3 contains 13 residues. Germline values: CDR1 MNHEY, CDR2 SVGAGI. CDR3: CASGTSNMDTQYF. The CDR3 DNA reads TGTGCCAGCGGCACTAGCAATATGGATACGCAGTATTTT.

In regard to this clonotype: A much larger clonotype is one base distant, so this may be a read error. This chain joins TRBV7-2 and TRBJ1-5; 8 nucleotides agree with TRBD1. V was pared by 8 bases and J by 12 bases, with 15 bases of the junction left unmatched. The CDR3 is 14 residues long. Germline V gene sequence: CDR1 SGHTA, CDR2 FQGNSA. The CDR3 DNA follows: TGTGCCAGCGAACTGAAAGGGGGCAGGGGGCACCAGCATTTT. Amino acids: CASELKGGRGHQHF.

Concerning this clonotype itself: A much larger clone differs from this one at a single base, so this may be a read error. This rearrangement joins TRBV6-6 to TRBJ1-2, with no clear D. Trimming pared 5 bases from V and 2 bases from J, leaving 9 bases between. The CDR3 extends over 13 amino acids. Looked up from germline, CDR1 is MNHNY and CDR2 is SVGAGI (reference sequence). The CDR3 DNA follows: TGTGCCAGCAGTCGCGTACCGAACTATGGCTACACCTTC. Protein sequence: CASSRVPNYGYTF.

This clonotype came up a few times. The rearrangement links TRBV19 to TRBJ1-1; tentatively, D is TRBD1 (5 bases). There are 13 residues in the CDR3. Germline V gene data show CDR1 as LNHDA and CDR2 as SQIVND (reference sequence). Trimming removed 5 bases at V and 7 bases at J, with 14 bases between. The CDR3 protein is CASSRGGRGEAFF. CDR3 nucleotides: TGTGCCAGTAGTCGGGGGGGGAGAGGTGAAGCTTTCTTT.

This clonotype was seen ten or more times. The chain joins TRBV19 to TRBJ1-6; 8 positions match TRBD1. Germline assignment: CDR1 LNHDA and CDR2 SQIVND (reference sequence). After removal of 6 bases from V and 4 bases from J, the junction contained 2 bases not matched to a gene. This CDR3 region has 14 residues. The DNA of the CDR3 is TGTGCCAGTAGGAGGACAGGGTATAATTCACCCCTCCACTTT. This codes for CASRRTGYNSPLHF.

This chain uses TRBV27 with TRBJ1-1, with TRBD1 as a possible D gene (5 bases). CDR1 MNHEY and CDR2 SMNVEV come from the germline V gene (reference sequence). CDR3 length: 18 amino acids. Trimming stripped 1 base from V and 0 bases from J, with 18 bases between. The CDR3 DNA reads TGTGCCAGCAGTTTATTAGTAGGGGCCACGGCCCTGAACACTGAAGCTTTCTTT. It yields the protein CASSLLVGATALNTEAFF.

The chain joins TRBV7-2 to TRBJ1-2, with 7 bases matching TRBD1. This CDR3 region has 16 residues. Germline assignment: CDR1 SGHTA and CDR2 FQGNSA. J was trimmed by 2 bases and V by 2 bases; bases with no gene match: 8. The CDR3 bases are TGTGCCAGCAGCTTACGACAGGGCCTAAAGAACTATGGCTACACCTTC. Protein sequence: CASSLRQGLKNYGYTF.

The chain employs TRBV6-2 or TRBV6-3 and TRBJ1-5; D is possibly TRBD1 (6 bases). Germline V CDR1 and CDR2: MNHEY, SVGEGT. Trimming cost V 6 bases and J 4 bases, with 13 bases left between them. The CDR3 spans 14 residues. The CDR3 region has the DNA TGTGCCAGCAGCTTCAGGACAGCTAATCAGCCCCAGCATTTT. Translated, it gives CASSFRTANQPQHF.

The rearrangement uses TRBV20-1 and TRBJ2-1; perhaps TRBD2 as D (6 bases). CDR3 length: 14 residues. Germline V gene lookup returns CDR1 DFQATT and CDR2 SNEGSKA (reference sequence). Trimming removed 7 bases at V and 2 bases at J, with 15 bases between. Here the CDR3 DNA reads TGCAGTGTGAGGTGGCGGGGCACCTACAATGAGCAGTTCTTC. Encoded protein: CSVRWRGTYNEQFF.

The sample holds one count of this clonotype. V gene TRBV6-1 combines with J gene TRBJ1-2, with unresolved D. There are 17 residues in the CDR3. CDR1 is MNHNS, CDR2 SASEGT, per germline. The V end was cut by 5 bases, the J end by 9 bases, with 28 bases between. In DNA form, the CDR3 reads TGTGCCAGCAGTTACCTCCCAGCCAACGAAAGAGAATATTGCTACACCTTC. This sequence encodes CASSYLPANEREYCYTF.

This clonotype showed up many times. The chain recombines TRBV7-8 with TRBJ1-2; 8 positions agree with TRBD1. Germline values: CDR1 SGHVS, CDR2 FQNEAQ. Trimming at V came to 4 bases and at J to 7 bases, leaving 11 bases not matched to a gene. This CDR3 contains 15 residues. CDR3 sequence: CASSSTDRARSGYTF. As DNA, the CDR3 is TGTGCCAGCAGCTCGACGGACAGGGCCCGCTCTGGCTACACCTTC.

This clonotype occurred many times. The chain employs TRBV7-2 and TRBJ2-7; perhaps D is TRBD1 or TRBD2 (7 bases each). Germline values: CDR1 SGHTA, CDR2 FQGNSA. The CDR3 loop spans 14 amino acids. V lost 5 bases to trimming and J lost 4 bases, with 15 bases between them. The CDR3 nucleotides are TGTGCCAGCAGCCCCCAGGGGGGGCGTTACGAGCAGTACTTC. Protein: CASSPQGGRYEQYF.

In the case of this clonotype: In this CDR3 the conserved last residue, phenylalanine or tryptophan, is missing, so a read error is likely. The chain links TRBV7-6 to TRBJ2-2; D is perhaps TRBD1 or TRBD2 (5 bases each). Germline-derived CDR1 and CDR2 are SGHVS and FNYEAQ. This CDR3 is 15 amino acids long. Here the CDR3 DNA reads TGTGCCAGCATCTTAGGGACCAAGAACACCGGGGAGCTGTTTTGT. Translated, it gives CASILGTKNTGELFC.

In regard to this clonotype: This sequence may be a read error, since a much larger clone differs from it by one base. The CDR3 reads CASSWGQEKYEQYF. The CDR3 bases are TGTGCCAGCAGCTGGGGACAGGAAAAGTACGAGCAGTACTTC. The V and J genes are TRBV7-6 and TRBJ2-7; 8 bases fit TRBD1. V trimming: 4 bases; J trimming: 4 bases; junction bases outside the gene matches: 6. CDR1 SGHVS and CDR2 FNYEAQ come from the germline V gene. This CDR3 is built from 14 residues.

This clonotype showed up just a few times. V is TRBV24-1 and J is TRBJ2-7, with D possibly being TRBD1 or TRBD2 (5 bases each). CDR1 KGHDR and CDR2 SFDVKD come from the germline V gene. Trimming stripped 3 bases from V and 7 bases from J, with 9 bases between. This CDR3 has 12 residues. CDR3 amino acids: CATSDVEGEQYF. The CDR3 DNA sequence: TGTGCCACCAGTGATGTCGAGGGGGAGCAGTACTTC.

This clonotype was seen many times. The chain employs TRBV7-8 and TRBJ1-6; perhaps TRBD1 as D (5 bases). The germline V gene has CDR1 SGHVS and CDR2 FQNEAQ. This CDR3 contains 17 residues. V was trimmed by 1 base and J by 7 bases, leaving 17 bases between them. The CDR3: CASSLGGIGRENSPLHF. In DNA, the CDR3 is TGTGCCAGCAGCTTAGGAGGTATTGGCAGGGAAAATTCACCCCTCCACTTT.

This clonotype was detected ten times or more. The gene calls are TRBV7-8 and TRBJ1-4, with a weak D call TRBD1 (5 bases). The CDR3 consists of 18 residues. V lost 1 base and J lost 4, with 19 bases in between. Germline lookup yields CDR1 SGHVS and CDR2 FQNEAQ. The CDR3 reads CASSLGMGRIISNEKLFF. The CDR3 DNA reads TGTGCCAGCAGCTTAGGCATGGGACGGATAATTAGTAATGAAAAACTGTTTTTT.